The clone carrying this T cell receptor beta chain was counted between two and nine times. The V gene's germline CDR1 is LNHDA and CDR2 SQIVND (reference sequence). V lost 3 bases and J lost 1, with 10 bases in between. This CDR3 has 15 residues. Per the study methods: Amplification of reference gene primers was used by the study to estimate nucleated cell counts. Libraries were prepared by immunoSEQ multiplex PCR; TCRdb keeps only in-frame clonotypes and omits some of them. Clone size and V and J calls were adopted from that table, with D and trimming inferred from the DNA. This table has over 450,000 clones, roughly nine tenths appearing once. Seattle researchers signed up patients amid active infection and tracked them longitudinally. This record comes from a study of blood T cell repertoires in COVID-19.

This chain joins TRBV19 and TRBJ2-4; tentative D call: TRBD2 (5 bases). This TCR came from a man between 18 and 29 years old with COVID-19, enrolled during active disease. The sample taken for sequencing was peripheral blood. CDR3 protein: CASSMGGSAKNIQYF. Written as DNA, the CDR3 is TGTGCCAGTAGTATGGGCGGGTCCGCCAAAAACATTCAGTACTTC.